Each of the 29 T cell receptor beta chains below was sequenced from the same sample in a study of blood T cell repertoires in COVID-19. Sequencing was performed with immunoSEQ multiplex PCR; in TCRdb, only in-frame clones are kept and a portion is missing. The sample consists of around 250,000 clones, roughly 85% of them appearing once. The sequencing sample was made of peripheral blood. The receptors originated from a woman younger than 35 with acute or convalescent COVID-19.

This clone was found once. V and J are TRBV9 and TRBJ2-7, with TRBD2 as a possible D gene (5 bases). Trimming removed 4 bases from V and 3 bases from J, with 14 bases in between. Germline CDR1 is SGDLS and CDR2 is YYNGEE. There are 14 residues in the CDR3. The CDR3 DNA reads TGTGCCAGCAGCCCCAGCGGAAGAGGCTACGAGCAGTACTTC. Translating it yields CASSPSGRGYEQYF.

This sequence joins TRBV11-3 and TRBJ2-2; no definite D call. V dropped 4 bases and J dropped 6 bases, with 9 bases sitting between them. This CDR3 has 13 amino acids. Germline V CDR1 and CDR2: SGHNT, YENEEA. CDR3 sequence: CASSSPLAGELFF. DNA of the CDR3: TGTGCCAGCAGCTCCCCCCTAGCCGGGGAGCTGTTTTTT.

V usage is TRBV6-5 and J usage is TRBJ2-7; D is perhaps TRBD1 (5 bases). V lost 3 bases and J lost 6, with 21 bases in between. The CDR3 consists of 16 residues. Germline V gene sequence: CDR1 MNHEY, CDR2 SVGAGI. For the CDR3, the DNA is TGTGCCAGCAGTTATCTGGGAACAGGTGGATCCCTCGAGCAGTACTTC. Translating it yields CASSYLGTGGSLEQYF.

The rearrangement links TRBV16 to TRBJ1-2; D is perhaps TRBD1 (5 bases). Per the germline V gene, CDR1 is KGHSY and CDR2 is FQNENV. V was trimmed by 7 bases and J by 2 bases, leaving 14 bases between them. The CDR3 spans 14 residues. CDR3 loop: CASNRGGSNYGYTF. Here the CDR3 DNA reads TGTGCCAGCAATCGGGGGGGATCCAACTATGGCTACACCTTC.

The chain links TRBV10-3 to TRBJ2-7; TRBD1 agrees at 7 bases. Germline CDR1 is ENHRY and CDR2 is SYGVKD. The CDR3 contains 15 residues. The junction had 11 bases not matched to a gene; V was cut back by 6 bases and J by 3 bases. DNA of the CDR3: TGTGCCATCAGGGATAACAGGGGATCCTACTACGAGCAGTACTTC. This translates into CAIRDNRGSYYEQYF.

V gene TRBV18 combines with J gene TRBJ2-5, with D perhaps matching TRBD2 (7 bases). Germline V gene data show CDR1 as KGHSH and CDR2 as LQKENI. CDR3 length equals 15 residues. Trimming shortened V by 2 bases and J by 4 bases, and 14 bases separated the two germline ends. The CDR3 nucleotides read TGTGCCAGCTCACCATCTCAGGCGGGGGCAGAGACCCAGTACTTC. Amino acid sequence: CASSPSQAGAETQYF.

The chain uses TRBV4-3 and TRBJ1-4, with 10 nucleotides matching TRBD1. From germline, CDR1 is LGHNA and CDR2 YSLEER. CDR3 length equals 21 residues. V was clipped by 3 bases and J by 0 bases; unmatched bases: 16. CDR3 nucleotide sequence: TGCGCCAGCAGCCAGACGGCCGGGACAGGGGCTTCTTGGGCAACTAATGAAAAACTGTTTTTT. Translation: CASSQTAGTGASWATNEKLFF.

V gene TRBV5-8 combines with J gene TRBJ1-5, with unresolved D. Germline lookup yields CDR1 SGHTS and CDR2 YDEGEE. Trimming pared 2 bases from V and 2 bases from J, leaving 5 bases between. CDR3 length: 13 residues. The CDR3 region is CASSFEGNQPQHF. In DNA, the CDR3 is TGTGCCAGCAGCTTTGAGGGCAATCAGCCCCAGCATTTT.

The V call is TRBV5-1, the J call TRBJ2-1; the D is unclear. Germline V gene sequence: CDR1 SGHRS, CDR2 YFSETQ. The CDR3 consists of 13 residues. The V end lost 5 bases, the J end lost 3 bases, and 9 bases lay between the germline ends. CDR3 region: CASSPPVYNEQFF. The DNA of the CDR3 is TGCGCCAGCAGTCCCCCTGTCTACAATGAGCAGTTCTTC.

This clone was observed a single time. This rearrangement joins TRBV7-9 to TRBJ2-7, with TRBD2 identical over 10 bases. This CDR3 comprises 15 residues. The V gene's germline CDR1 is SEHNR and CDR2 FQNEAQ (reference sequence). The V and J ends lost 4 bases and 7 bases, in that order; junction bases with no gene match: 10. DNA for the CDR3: TGTGCCAGCAGCTCCGCCAGCGGGAGGGCCAGAGAGCAGTACTTC. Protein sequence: CASSSASGRAREQYF. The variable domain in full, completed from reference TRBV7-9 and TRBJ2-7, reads DTGVSQNPRHKITKRGQNVTFRCDPISEHNRLYWYRQTLGQGPEFLTYFQNEAQLEKSRLLSDRFSAERPKGSFSTLEIQRTEQGDSAMYLCASSSASGRAREQYFGPGTRLTVT.

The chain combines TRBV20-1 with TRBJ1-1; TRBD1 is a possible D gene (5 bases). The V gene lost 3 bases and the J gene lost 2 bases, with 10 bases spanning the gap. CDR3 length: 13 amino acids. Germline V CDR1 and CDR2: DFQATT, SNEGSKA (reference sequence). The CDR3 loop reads CSASRQGNTEAFF. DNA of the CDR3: TGCAGTGCTAGTCGGCAGGGTAACACTGAAGCTTTCTTT.

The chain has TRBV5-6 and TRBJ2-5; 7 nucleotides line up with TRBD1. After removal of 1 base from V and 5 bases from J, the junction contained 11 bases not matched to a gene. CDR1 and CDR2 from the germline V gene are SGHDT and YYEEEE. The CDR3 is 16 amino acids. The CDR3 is CASSLLSQGVRETQYF. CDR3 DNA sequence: TGTGCCAGCAGCTTGTTGAGTCAGGGGGTCCGGGAGACCCAGTACTTC. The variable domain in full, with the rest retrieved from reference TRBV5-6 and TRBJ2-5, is DAGVTQSPTHLIKTRGQQVTLRCSPKSGHDTVSWYQQALGQGPQFIFQYYEEEERQRGNFPDRFSGHQFPNYSSELNVNALLLGDSALYLCASSLLSQGVRETQYFGPGTRLLVL.

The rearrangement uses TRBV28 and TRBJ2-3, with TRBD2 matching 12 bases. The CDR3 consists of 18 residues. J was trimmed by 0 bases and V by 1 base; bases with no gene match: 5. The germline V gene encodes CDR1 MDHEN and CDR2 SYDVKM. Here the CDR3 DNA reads TGTGCCAGCAGTTTATCTAGCGGGAGGGTTGGAAGCACAGATACGCAGTATTTT. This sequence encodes CASSLSSGRVGSTDTQYF.

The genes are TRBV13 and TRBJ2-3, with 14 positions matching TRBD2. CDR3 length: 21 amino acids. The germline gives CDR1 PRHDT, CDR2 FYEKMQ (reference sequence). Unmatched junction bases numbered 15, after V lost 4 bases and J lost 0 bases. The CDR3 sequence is CASSSANRLAGGPLSTDTQYF. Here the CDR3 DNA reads TGTGCCAGCAGCTCAGCAAACCGACTAGCGGGAGGGCCCTTAAGCACAGATACGCAGTATTTT.

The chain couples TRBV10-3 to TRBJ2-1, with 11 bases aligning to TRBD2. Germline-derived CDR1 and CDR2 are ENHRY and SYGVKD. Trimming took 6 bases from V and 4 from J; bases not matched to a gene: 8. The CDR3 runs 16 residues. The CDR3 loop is CAISDMTSGAYNEQFF. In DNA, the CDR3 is TGTGCCATCAGCGATATGACTAGCGGGGCATACAATGAGCAGTTCTTC.

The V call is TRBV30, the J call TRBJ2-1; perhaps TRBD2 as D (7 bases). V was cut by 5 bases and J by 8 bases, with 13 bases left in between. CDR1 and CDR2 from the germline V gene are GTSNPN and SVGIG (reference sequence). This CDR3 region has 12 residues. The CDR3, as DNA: TGTGCCTGGTGGGGAGGGGGTCATGAGCAGTTCTTC. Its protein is CAWWGGGHEQFF.

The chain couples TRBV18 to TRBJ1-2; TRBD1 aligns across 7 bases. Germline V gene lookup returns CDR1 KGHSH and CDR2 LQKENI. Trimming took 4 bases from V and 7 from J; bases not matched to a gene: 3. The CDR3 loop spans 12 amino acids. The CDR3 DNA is TGTGCCAGCTCACAGGGGGCCGGTGGCTACACCTTC. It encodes CASSQGAGGYTF.

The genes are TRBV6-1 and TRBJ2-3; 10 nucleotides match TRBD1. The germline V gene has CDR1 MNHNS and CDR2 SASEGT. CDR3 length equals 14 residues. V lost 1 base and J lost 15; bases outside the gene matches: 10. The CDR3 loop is CASSEGWKTGGYYF. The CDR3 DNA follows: TGTGCCAGCAGTGAAGGGTGGAAGACAGGGGGCTATTATTTT.

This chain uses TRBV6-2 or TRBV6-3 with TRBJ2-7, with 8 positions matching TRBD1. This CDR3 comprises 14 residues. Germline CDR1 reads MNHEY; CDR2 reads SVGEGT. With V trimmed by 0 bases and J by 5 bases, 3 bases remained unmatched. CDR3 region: CASSYSATGDEQYF. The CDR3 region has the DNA TGTGCCAGCAGTTACTCGGCGACAGGGGACGAGCAGTACTTC.

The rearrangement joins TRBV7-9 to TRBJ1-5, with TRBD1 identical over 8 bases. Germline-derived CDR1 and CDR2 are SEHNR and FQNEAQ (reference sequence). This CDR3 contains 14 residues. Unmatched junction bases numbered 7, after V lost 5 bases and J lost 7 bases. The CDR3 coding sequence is TGTGCCAGCAGCCCAGGACAGGGTGGCCAGCCCCAGCATTTT. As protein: CASSPGQGGQPQHF. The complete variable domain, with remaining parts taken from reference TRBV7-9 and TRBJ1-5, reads DTGVSQNPRHKITKRGQNVTFRCDPISEHNRLYWYRQTLGQGPEFLTYFQNEAQLEKSRLLSDRFSAERPKGSFSTLEIQRTEQGDSAMYLCASSPGQGGQPQHFGDGTRLSIL.

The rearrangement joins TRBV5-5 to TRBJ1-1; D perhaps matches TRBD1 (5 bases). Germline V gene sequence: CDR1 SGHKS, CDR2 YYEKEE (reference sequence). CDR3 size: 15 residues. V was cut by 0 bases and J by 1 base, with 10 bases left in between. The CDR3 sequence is CASSLDLQGNTEAFF. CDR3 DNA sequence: TGTGCCAGCAGCTTGGATCTTCAGGGGAACACTGAAGCTTTCTTT.

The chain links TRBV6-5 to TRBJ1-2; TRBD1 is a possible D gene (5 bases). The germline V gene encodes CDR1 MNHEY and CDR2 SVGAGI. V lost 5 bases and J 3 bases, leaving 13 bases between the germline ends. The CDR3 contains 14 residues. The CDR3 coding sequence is TGTGCCAGCAGTAAACTACAGGTTGACTATGGCTACACCTTC. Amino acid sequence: CASSKLQVDYGYTF.

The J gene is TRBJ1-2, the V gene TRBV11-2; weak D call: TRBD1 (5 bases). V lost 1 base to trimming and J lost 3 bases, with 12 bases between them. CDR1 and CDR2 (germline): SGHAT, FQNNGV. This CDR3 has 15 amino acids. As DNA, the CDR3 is TGTGCCAGCAGCTTAGGGCCGGGACTAGACTATGGCTACACCTTC. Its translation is CASSLGPGLDYGYTF.

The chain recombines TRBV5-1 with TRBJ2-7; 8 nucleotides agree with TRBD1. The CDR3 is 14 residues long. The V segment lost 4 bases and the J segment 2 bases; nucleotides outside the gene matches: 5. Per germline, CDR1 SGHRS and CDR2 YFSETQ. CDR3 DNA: TGCGCCAGCAGCCCGGTGGACAGGGCCTACGAGCAGTACTTC. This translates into CASSPVDRAYEQYF.

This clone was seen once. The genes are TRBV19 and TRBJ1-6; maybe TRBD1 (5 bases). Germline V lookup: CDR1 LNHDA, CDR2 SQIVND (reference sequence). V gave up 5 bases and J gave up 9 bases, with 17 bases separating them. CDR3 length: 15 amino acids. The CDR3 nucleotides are TGTGCCAGTAGTCCCGACCCCGGGGGTAGTTCACCCCTCCACTTT. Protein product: CASSPDPGGSSPLHF.

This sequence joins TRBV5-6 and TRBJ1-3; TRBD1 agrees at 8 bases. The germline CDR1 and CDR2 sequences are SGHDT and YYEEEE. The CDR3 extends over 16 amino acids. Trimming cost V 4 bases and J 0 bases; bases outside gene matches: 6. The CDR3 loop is CASSTPQGDSGNTIYF. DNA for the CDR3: TGTGCCAGCAGCACACCACAGGGGGACTCTGGAAACACCATATATTTT.

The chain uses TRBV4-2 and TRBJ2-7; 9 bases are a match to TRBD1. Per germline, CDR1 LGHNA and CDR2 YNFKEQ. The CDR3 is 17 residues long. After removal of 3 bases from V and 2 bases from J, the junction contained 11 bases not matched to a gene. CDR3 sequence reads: CASSQEVPGQGAYEQYF. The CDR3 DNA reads TGTGCCAGCAGCCAGGAAGTACCGGGACAGGGAGCCTACGAGCAGTACTTC.

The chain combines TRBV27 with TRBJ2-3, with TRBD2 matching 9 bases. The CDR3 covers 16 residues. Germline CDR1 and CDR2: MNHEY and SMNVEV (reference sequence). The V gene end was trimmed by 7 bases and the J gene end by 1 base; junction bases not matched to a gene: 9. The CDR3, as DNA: TGTGCCAGCAAGCCTCGGGGCGGGGGGGGCACAGATACGCAGTATTTT. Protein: CASKPRGGGGTDTQYF.

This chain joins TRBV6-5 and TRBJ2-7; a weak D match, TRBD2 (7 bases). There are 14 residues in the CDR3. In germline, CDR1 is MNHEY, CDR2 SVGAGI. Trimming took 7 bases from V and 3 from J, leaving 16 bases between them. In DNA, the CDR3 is TGTGCCAGCACCCTAAGCGGGACACGCTACGAGCAGTACTTC. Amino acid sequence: CASTLSGTRYEQYF.